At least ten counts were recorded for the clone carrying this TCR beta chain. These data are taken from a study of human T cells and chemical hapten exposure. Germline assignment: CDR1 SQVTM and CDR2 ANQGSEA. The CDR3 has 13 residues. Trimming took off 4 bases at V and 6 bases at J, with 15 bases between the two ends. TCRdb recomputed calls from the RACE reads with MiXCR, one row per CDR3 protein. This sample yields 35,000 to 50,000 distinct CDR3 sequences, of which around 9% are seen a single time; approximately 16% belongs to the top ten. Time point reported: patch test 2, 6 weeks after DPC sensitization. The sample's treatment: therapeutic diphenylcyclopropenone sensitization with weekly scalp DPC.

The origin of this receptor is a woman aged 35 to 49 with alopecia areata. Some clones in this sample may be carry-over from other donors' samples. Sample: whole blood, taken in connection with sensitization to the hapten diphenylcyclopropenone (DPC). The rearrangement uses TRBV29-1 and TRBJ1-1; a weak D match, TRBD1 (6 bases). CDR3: CSVAGGGSAEAFF. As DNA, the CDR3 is TGCAGCGTTGCTGGGGGGGGCTCGGCTGAAGCTTTCTTT.